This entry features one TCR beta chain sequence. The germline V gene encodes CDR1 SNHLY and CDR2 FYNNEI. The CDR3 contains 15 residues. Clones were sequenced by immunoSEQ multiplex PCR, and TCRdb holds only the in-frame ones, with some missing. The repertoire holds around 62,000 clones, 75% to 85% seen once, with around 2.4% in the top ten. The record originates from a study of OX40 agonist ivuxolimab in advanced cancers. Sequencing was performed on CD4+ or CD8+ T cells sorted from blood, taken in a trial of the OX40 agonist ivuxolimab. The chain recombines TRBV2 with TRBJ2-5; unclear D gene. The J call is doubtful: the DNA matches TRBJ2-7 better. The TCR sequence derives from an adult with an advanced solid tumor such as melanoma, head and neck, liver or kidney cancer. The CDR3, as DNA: TGTGCCCTCGGACGGACCCTAGGGCCTACCTACGAGCAGTACTTC. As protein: CALGRTLGPTYEQYF.